The following is a T cell receptor (beta chain) sequence with its context. This specimen comes from a study of CD8+CD57+ T cells in acquired aplastic anemia. Across the whole study: Each DNA sample taken from sorted CD4+ and CD8+ cells came to about 3 ug on average.

The authors sequenced patients whose flow cytometry had shown CD8+CD57+ cell expansion. By the time of blood sampling, patients had still received no therapy. Both TCR beta VDJ combination and CDR3 sequence profiling were carried out. Genomic DNA was the template for this profiling. Via MiXCR, TCRdb re-called the reads, giving one row per CDR3 protein. Here the sample spans 95,000 to 150,000 distinct CDR3 sequences, roughly 55% being singletons. This clonotype was obtained from a human donor with aplastic anemia. Sample: sorted CD4+, CD8+, or CD8+CD57+ T cells (not recorded which) from PBMCs.

The CDR3 nucleotides are TGCGCCAGCAGCTCGGCGACAGTACCGATGTACAATGAGCAGTTCTTC. It translates to CASSSATVPMYNEQFF. V usage is TRBV5-1 and J usage is TRBJ2-1, with D perhaps matching TRBD1 (5 bases). Deletions cut 3 bases from V and 4 bases from J, with 17 bases between. The CDR3 length is 16 residues. Per the germline V gene, CDR1 is SGHRS and CDR2 is YFSETQ. Full variable domain (missing parts from reference TRBV5-1 and TRBJ2-1): KAGVTQTPRYLIKTRGQQVTLSCSPISGHRSVSWYQQTPGQGLQFLFEYFSETQRNKGNFPGRFSGRQFSNSRSEMNVSTLELGDSALYLCASSSATVPMYNEQFFGPGTRLTVL.